One sample yielded the 5 T cell receptor beta chains listed below, sequenced in a study of blood T cell repertoires in COVID-19. Here immunoSEQ multiplex PCR was the method, and the copy in TCRdb shows in-frame clones only, minus some. The sample shows 95,000 to 100,000 clones, 85% of them seen only once. Sequencing was performed on peripheral blood. Source of these receptors: an older woman with active or convalescent COVID-19.

The chain recombines TRBV14 with TRBJ1-1, with 7 bases aligning to TRBD1. After removal of 8 bases from V and 0 bases from J, the junction contained 12 bases not matched to a gene. CDR1 and CDR2 from the germline V gene are SGHDN and FVKESK. The CDR3 is 16 residues long. CDR3 nucleotide sequence: TGTGCCAGCCGCCCGCAGGGGGGCTTAATGAACACTGAAGCTTTCTTT. Translation: CASRPQGGLMNTEAFF.

V and J are TRBV30 and TRBJ1-2; the D gene is possibly TRBD1 (5 bases). Trimming stripped 0 bases from V and 4 bases from J, with 12 bases between. CDR1 and CDR2 (germline): GTSNPN, SVGIG (reference sequence). CDR3 length equals 14 residues. This CDR3 reads CAWSVIGQGYGYTF. The CDR3 DNA follows: TGTGCCTGGAGTGTAATTGGTCAGGGCTATGGCTACACCTTC.

The chain employs TRBV24-1 and TRBJ1-2; maybe TRBD1 (5 bases). V was cut by 9 bases and J by 3 bases, with 7 bases left in between. The CDR3 covers 11 residues. Germline CDR1 reads KGHDR; CDR2 reads SFDVKD. The CDR3 sequence: CATGGDYGYTF. CDR3 bases: TGTGCCACCGGGGGGGACTATGGCTACACCTTC.

J is TRBJ1-3 and V is TRBV18; the D is unclear. Trimming took 2 bases from V and 0 from J, leaving 11 bases between them. Germline lookup yields CDR1 KGHSH and CDR2 LQKENI. The CDR3 extends over 16 amino acids. CDR3 sequence: CASSPKEGISGNTIYF. The CDR3 region has the DNA TGTGCCAGCTCACCAAAGGAGGGTATCTCTGGAAACACCATATATTTT.

The count of this clone is one. The V call is TRBV11-2, the J call TRBJ2-3, with TRBD1 identical over 8 bases. There are 14 residues in the CDR3. Germline assignment: CDR1 SGHAT and CDR2 FQNNGV. After removal of 8 bases from V and 6 bases from J, the junction contained 10 bases not matched to a gene. The DNA of the CDR3 is TGTGCCAGCGGAAAGACAGGGGCGGAGGATACGCAGTATTTT. Its translation: CASGKTGAEDTQYF.